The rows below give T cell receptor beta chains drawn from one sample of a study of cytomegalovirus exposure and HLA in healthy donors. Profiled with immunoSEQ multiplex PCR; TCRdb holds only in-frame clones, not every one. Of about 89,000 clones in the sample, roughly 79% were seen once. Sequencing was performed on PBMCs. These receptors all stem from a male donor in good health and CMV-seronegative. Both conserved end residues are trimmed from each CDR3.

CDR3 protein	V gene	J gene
ASSLEGRGSEQF	TRBV5-4	TRBJ2-1
AISDQRTGEDYGYT	TRBV10-3	TRBJ1-2
ASSYTRTSTNIQY	TRBV6-5	TRBJ2-4
AISESPGQNNSPLH	TRBV10-3	TRBJ1-6
ASSELGTGKQY	TRBV25-1	TRBJ2-7
ASSFSGGSTDTQY	TRBV11-3	TRBJ2-3
ASSSDGESYGYT	TRBV27	TRBJ1-2
ASSLEGQSYQPQH	TRBV5-1	TRBJ1-5
ASSLGARSYGYT	TRBV5-6	TRBJ1-2
ASSGYRVNTDTQY	TRBV19	TRBJ2-3
ASSLGRSLNLH	TRBV5-4	TRBJ2-7
ASRSGHPEKQY	TRBV6-5	TRBJ2-7
ASSRQGEESMNTEAF	TRBV11-2	TRBJ1-1
ASSAPSLTEAF	TRBV9	TRBJ1-1
ASRERSWEETQY	TRBV6-1	TRBJ2-5
ASSPAGGTQY	TRBV11-3	TRBJ2-5
ASIRGQTAGDTIY	TRBV19	TRBJ1-3
ASSPKDRNTEAF	TRBV18	TRBJ1-1
ASSDPGQPQH	TRBV25-1	TRBJ1-5
AISESTGAIEAGYT	TRBV10-3	TRBJ1-2
ASSRRGQGYEQY	TRBV7-2	TRBJ2-7
ASSLGTVLNYGYT	TRBV7-2	TRBJ1-2
ASSFASSPLH	TRBV7-2	TRBJ1-6
AWSWAGGRGETQY	TRBV30	TRBJ2-5
ASRDRGETQY	TRBV19	TRBJ2-5
SGTKFYNEQF	TRBV29-1	TRBJ2-1
ASSEGAGVETQY	TRBV9	TRBJ2-5
ASRGTVLNTEAF	TRBV2	TRBJ1-1
ASSEQANTEAF	TRBV6-1	TRBJ1-1